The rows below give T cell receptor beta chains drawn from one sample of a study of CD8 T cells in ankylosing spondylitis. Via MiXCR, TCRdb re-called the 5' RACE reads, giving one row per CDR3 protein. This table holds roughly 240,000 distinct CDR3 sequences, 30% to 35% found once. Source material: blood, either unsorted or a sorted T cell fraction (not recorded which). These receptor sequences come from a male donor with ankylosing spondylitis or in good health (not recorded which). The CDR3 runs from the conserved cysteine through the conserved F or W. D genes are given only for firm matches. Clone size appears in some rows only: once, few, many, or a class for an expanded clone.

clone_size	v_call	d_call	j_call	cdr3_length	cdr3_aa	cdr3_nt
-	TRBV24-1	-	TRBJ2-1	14	CATSDRFDGNEQFF	TGTGCCACCAGTGATCGTTTTGACGGCAATGAGCAGTTCTTC
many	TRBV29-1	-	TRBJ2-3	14	CSVEEGQVEGTQYF	TGCAGCGTTGAAGAAGGGCAGGTCGAAGGTACGCAGTATTTT
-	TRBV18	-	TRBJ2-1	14	CASSPRDSHNEQFF	TGTGCCAGCTCACCTCGAGACAGCCACAATGAGCAGTTCTTC
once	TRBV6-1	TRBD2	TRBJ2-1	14	CASKPAGVYNEQFF	TGTGCCAGCAAGCCAGCGGGGGTCTACAATGAGCAGTTCTTC
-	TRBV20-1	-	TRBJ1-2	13	CSARLPRVDSYTF	TGCAGTGCTAGATTACCGAGGGTCGACAGCTACACCTTC
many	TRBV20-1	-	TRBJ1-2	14	CSALHDRINYGYTF	TGCAGTGCTCTTCACGACAGGATTAACTATGGCTACACCTTC
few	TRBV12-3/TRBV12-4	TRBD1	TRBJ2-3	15	CASSLTGRNTDTQYF	TGTGCCAGCAGTCTGACAGGGCGAAACACAGATACGCAGTATTTT
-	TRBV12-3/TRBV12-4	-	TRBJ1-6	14	CASSGRTGGSPLHF	TGTGCCAGCAGTGGCCGGACCGGGGGTTCACCCCTCCACTTT
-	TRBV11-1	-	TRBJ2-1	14	CASSLVQGYNEQFF	TGTGCCAGCAGCTTAGTTCAAGGCTACAATGAGCAGTTCTTC
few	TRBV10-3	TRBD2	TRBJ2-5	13	CAITSGDHETQYF	TGTGCCATCACTAGCGGAGACCACGAGACCCAGTACTTC
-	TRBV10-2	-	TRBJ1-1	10	CASGADEAFF	TGCGCCAGCGGGGCGGATGAAGCTTTCTTT
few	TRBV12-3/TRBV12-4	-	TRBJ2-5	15	CASSLGARIQETQYF	TGTGCCAGCAGTTTAGGGGCTAGGATCCAAGAGACCCAGTACTTC
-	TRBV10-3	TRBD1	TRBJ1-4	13	CATNPGQGGKLFF	TGTGCCACAAACCCGGGACAGGGGGGAAAACTGTTTTTT
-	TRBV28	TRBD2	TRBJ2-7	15	CASSSYLRGTYEQYF	TGTGCCAGCAGTTCATATCTGCGGGGGACTTACGAGCAGTACTTC
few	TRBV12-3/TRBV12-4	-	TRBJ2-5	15	CASTPYVTGRETQYF	TGTGCCAGCACCCCGTATGTGACTGGGCGGGAGACCCAGTACTTC
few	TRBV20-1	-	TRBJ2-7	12	CSARPGVYEQYF	TGCAGTGCTAGGCCTGGGGTGTACGAGCAGTACTTC
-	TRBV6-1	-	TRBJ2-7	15	CASSPPEGSYSEQYF	TGTGCCAGCAGTCCTCCAGAGGGTTCCTACAGCGAGCAGTACTTC
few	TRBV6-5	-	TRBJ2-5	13	CASSPRDQETQYF	TGTGCCAGCAGTCCCAGAGACCAAGAGACCCAGTACTTC
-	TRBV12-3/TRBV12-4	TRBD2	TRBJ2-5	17	CASRLTSGGAVAETQYF	TGTGCCAGCAGGCTGACTAGCGGGGGGGCCGTGGCAGAGACCCAGTACTTC
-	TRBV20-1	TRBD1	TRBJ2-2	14	CSASGTGKTGELFF	TGCAGTGCTTCGGGGACAGGGAAAACCGGGGAGCTGTTTTTT
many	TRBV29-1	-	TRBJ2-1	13	CSARTQEYNEQFF	TGCAGCGCCCGGACCCAGGAGTACAATGAGCAGTTCTTC
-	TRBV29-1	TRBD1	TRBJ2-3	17	CSVSPLSGTGGQDTQYF	TGCAGCGTTAGCCCACTATCCGGGACAGGGGGTCAAGATACGCAGTATTTT
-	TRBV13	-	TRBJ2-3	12	CASSLLWDTQYF	TGTGCCAGCAGCTTGTTGTGGGATACGCAGTATTTT
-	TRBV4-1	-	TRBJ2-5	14	CASSQEGWRETQYF	TGCGCCAGCAGCCAAGAAGGCTGGAGGGAGACCCAGTACTTC
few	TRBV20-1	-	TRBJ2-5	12	CSGETAQETQYF	TGCAGTGGCGAGACAGCTCAAGAGACCCAGTACTTC
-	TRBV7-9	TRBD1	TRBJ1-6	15	CASSLWGQGDSPLHF	TGTGCCAGCAGCTTATGGGGACAGGGGGATTCACCCCTCCACTTT
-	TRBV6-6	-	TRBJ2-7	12	CASSARLFEQYF	TGTGCCAGCAGTGCCAGGTTGTTCGAGCAGTACTTC
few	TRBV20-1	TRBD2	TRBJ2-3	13	CSARQTGTRTQYF	TGCAGTGCTAGACAAACCGGGACTAGGACGCAGTATTTT
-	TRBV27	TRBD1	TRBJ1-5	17	CASRPGTAVYSNQPQHF	TGTGCCAGCAGGCCTGGGACAGCTGTTTATAGCAATCAGCCCCAGCATTTT
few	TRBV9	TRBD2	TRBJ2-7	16	CASSVAASGVPYEQYF	TGTGCCAGCAGCGTAGCTGCTAGCGGGGTCCCCTACGAGCAGTACTTC
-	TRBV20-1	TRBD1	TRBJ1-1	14	CSAPRRTGDTEAFF	TGCAGTGCTCCAAGACGGACAGGGGACACTGAAGCTTTCTTT
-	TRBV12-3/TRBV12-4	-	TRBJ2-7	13	CASSLVPESEQYF	TGTGCCAGCAGTTTAGTCCCGGAGAGCGAGCAGTACTTC
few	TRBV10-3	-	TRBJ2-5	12	CAISASKETQYF	TGTGCCATCAGTGCCTCAAAAGAGACCCAGTACTTC
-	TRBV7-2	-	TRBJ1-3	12	CASSLRGNTIYF	TGTGCCAGCAGCTTACGGGGAAACACCATATATTTT
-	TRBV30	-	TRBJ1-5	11	CAWGTRQPQHF	TGTGCCTGGGGGACGCGTCAGCCCCAGCATTTT
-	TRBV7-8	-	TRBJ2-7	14	CASSLVRNSYEQYF	TGTGCCAGCAGCTTAGTACGTAACTCCTACGAGCAGTACTTC
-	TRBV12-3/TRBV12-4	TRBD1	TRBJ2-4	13	CASRQTGLNIQYF	TGTGCCAGCAGACAGACAGGGTTGAACATTCAGTACTTC
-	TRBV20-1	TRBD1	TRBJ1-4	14	CSAEAGTGNEKLFF	TGCAGTGCGGAAGCCGGGACAGGGAATGAAAAACTGTTTTTT
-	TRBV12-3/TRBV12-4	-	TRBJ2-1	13	CASSLRQGNEQFF	TGTGCCAGCAGTTTGCGGCAGGGCAATGAGCAGTTCTTC
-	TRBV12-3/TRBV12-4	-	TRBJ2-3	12	CASRPGVDTQYF	TGTGCCAGCAGGCCAGGGGTGGATACGCAGTATTTT
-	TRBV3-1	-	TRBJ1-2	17	CASSHQPGLLINYGYTF	TGTGCCAGCAGCCACCAGCCTGGCCTACTTATCAACTATGGCTACACCTTC
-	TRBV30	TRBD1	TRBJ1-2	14	CAWRPLGDRDGYTF	TGTGCCTGGAGACCCCTCGGGGACAGGGATGGCTACACCTTC
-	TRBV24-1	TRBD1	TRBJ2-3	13	CASRDSFIDTQYF	TGTGCCAGTAGGGACAGCTTTATAGATACGCAGTATTTT
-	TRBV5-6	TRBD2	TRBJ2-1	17	CASSQIAGGSSYNEQFF	TGTGCCAGCAGTCAAATCGCGGGGGGCAGCTCCTACAATGAGCAGTTCTTC